Each of the 26 T cell receptor beta chains below was sequenced from the same sample in a study of cytomegalovirus exposure and HLA in healthy donors. PCR involved 60 Vbeta and 13 Jbeta primers. Measured with immunoSEQ multiplex PCR; TCRdb has only the in-frame clones, and not every one. The sample table includes under 150,000 clones. The sequenced sample consisted of PBMCs. These receptors came from a woman aged 60 to 75 in good health and CMV-seronegative.

This rearrangement joins TRBV5-1 to TRBJ2-5, with 7 bases matching TRBD1. CDR1 and CDR2 (germline): SGHRS, YFSETQ. Germline trimming cut 4 bases from V and 1 base from J; bases unmatched to any gene: 7. The CDR3 length is 15 residues. The CDR3 sequence: CASSRTGQPQETQYF. The CDR3 DNA follows: TGCGCCAGCAGCCGGACGGGACAGCCCCAAGAGACCCAGTACTTC.

The chain combines TRBV28 with TRBJ1-2; no clear D gene. The CDR3 covers 12 residues. CDR1 MDHEN and CDR2 SYDVKM come from the germline V gene. Trimming took off 6 bases at V and 8 bases at J, with 13 bases between the two ends. Here the CDR3 DNA reads TGTGCCAGCAGCCCATCCTCCGGGGGCTACACCTTC. Protein sequence: CASSPSSGGYTF.

The CDR3 DNA reads as TGTGCCAGCAGCTTAATGACTAGCGGATACAATGAGCAGTTCTTC. It encodes CASSLMTSGYNEQFF. The chain recombines TRBV11-3 with TRBJ2-1; TRBD2 matches at 9 bases. The V gene's germline CDR1 is SGHNT and CDR2 YENEEA. Unmatched junction bases numbered 3, after V lost 2 bases and J lost 4 bases. The CDR3 covers 15 residues.

This chain connects TRBV5-1 to TRBJ1-3; the D gene is possibly TRBD1 (6 bases). With 4 bases removed from V and 4 bases from J, the gap between germline ends came to 12 bases. Germline CDR1 is SGHRS and CDR2 is YFSETQ. The CDR3 length is 14 residues. CDR3 loop: CASSPQGNGNTIYF. CDR3 nucleotide sequence: TGCGCCAGCAGCCCACAGGGCAACGGAAACACCATATATTTT.

The rearrangement links TRBV5-1 to TRBJ2-7; D is possibly TRBD1 (5 bases). The CDR3 has 15 residues. V was pared by 0 bases and J by 2 bases, with 12 bases between. Germline-derived CDR1 and CDR2 are SGHRS and YFSETQ. CDR3 in DNA: TGCGCCAGCAGCTTGGGGGCAGGGCGAACCTACGAGCAGTACTTC. It encodes CASSLGAGRTYEQYF. Full variable domain (rest looked up from reference TRBV5-1 and TRBJ2-7): KAGVTQTPRYLIKTRGQQVTLSCSPISGHRSVSWYQQTPGQGLQFLFEYFSETQRNKGNFPGRFSGRQFSNSRSEMNVSTLELGDSALYLCASSLGAGRTYEQYFGPGTRLTVT.

V is TRBV27 and J is TRBJ2-2; D remains ambiguous. V was cut by 7 bases and J by 8 bases, with 14 bases left in between. The germline V gene has CDR1 MNHEY and CDR2 SMNVEV (reference sequence). The CDR3 extends over 13 amino acids. The CDR3 DNA sequence: TGTGCCAGCAACAGATTGGGCTTAGGGGAGCTGTTTTTT. Its translation is CASNRLGLGELFF.

V gene TRBV7-2 combines with J gene TRBJ2-5; tentatively, D is TRBD2 (5 bases). Judging by the DNA end, TRBJ2-7 fits better; the J call may be wrong. Germline V lookup: CDR1 SGHTA, CDR2 FQGNSA. The CDR3 is 15 residues long. This chain's CDR3 is CASSLAPGTSYEQYF. DNA for the CDR3: TGTGCCAGCAGCTTAGCTCCGGGAACCTCCTACGAGCAGTACTTC.

The chain employs TRBV10-3 and TRBJ2-3, with TRBD1 identical over 9 bases. This CDR3 region has 15 residues. The V gene end was trimmed by 10 bases and the J gene end by 5 bases; junction bases not matched to a gene: 13. Germline V gene sequence: CDR1 ENHRY, CDR2 SYGVKD. The CDR3 loop reads CATRSGTGNIDTQYF. CDR3 nucleotides: TGTGCCACCAGAAGTGGGACAGGGAATATAGATACGCAGTATTTT.

The chain recombines TRBV10-3 with TRBJ1-4; 7 bases line up with TRBD1. This CDR3 comprises 14 residues. The germline CDR1 and CDR2 sequences are ENHRY and SYGVKD. V lost 4 bases and J lost 7; bases outside the gene matches: 6. The CDR3 sequence is CAISVDRVSEKLFF. The CDR3 nucleotides are TGTGCCATCAGTGTCGACAGGGTCAGTGAAAAACTGTTTTTT.

The chain employs TRBV27 and TRBJ1-2, with 8 nucleotides matching TRBD1. V shed 5 bases and J 7 bases; nucleotides not matched to a gene: 9. This CDR3 region has 14 residues. Germline V CDR1 and CDR2: MNHEY, SMNVEV (reference sequence). CDR3 protein: CASSVRQGQTGYTF. Written as DNA, the CDR3 is TGTGCCAGCAGTGTCAGACAGGGGCAAACTGGCTACACCTTC.

The V and J genes are TRBV28 and TRBJ1-1; a possible D gene is TRBD1 (5 bases). CDR1 is MDHEN and CDR2 is SYDVKM in the germline V gene. Trimming cost V 6 bases and J 0 bases, with 23 bases left between them. This CDR3 is built from 18 residues. The CDR3 loop is CASRPGTGGVFMNTEAFF. The CDR3 DNA reads TGTGCCAGCAGGCCCGGTACAGGTGGGGTCTTTATGAACACTGAAGCTTTCTTT.

The V and J genes are TRBV28 and TRBJ2-7; 11 nucleotides line up with TRBD2. Per the germline V gene, CDR1 is MDHEN and CDR2 is SYDVKM. CDR3 size: 14 residues. The V gene end was trimmed by 7 bases and the J gene end by 6 bases; junction bases not matched to a gene: 8. The CDR3 spells CASTVLAGALEQYF. The CDR3 nucleotides are TGTGCCAGCACCGTACTAGCGGGAGCACTCGAGCAGTACTTC. Complete variable domain (other parts from reference TRBV28 and TRBJ2-7): DVKVTQSSRYLVKRTGEKVFLECVQDMDHENMFWYRQDPGLGLRLIYFSYDVKMKEKGDIPEGYSVSREKKERFSLILESASTNQTSMYLCASTVLAGALEQYFGPGTRLTVT.

The chain couples TRBV5-1 to TRBJ1-3; D is uncertain. Germline lookup yields CDR1 SGHRS and CDR2 YFSETQ. The V end was cut by 1 base, the J end by 0 bases, with 5 bases between. The CDR3 totals 14 residues. The CDR3, as DNA: TGCGCCAGCAGCTTGCCAGGCTCTGGAAACACCATATATTTT. Protein sequence: CASSLPGSGNTIYF.

CDR3 protein: CSAQGAYEQYF. The CDR3, as DNA: TGCAGTGCACAGGGGGCGTACGAGCAGTACTTC. The gene calls are TRBV20-1 and TRBJ2-7; 9 bases map to TRBD1. The CDR3 is 11 residues long. V lost 6 bases, J lost 4 bases, and 1 base stayed unmatched. Germline V gene data show CDR1 as DFQATT and CDR2 as SNEGSKA (reference sequence).

The rearrangement links TRBV7-9 to TRBJ2-7; TRBD2 aligns across 7 bases. This CDR3 is built from 14 residues. Germline values: CDR1 SEHNR, CDR2 FQNEAQ (reference sequence). The V gene end was trimmed by 5 bases and the J gene end by 3 bases; junction bases not matched to a gene: 7. The CDR3 protein is CASSGGSHSYEQYF. The DNA of the CDR3 is TGTGCCAGCAGCGGCGGGAGTCATAGCTACGAGCAGTACTTC.

The rearrangement uses TRBV25-1 and TRBJ2-3; perhaps TRBD2 as D (5 bases). This CDR3 contains 14 residues. Deletions cut 1 base from V and 5 bases from J, with 10 bases between. Germline V gene lookup returns CDR1 MGHDK and CDR2 SYGVNS. DNA of the CDR3: TGTGCCAGCAGTGAATCCCTAGCATTAGATACGCAGTATTTT. Amino acid sequence: CASSESLALDTQYF.

The V gene is TRBV10-3, the J gene TRBJ2-7; 10 bases are a match to TRBD2. V gave up 0 bases and J gave up 7 bases; unmatched junction bases: 24. Looked up from germline, CDR1 is ENHRY and CDR2 is SYGVKD. This CDR3 has 21 amino acids. CDR3 loop: CAISESLEVPQKLPGLAEQYF. In DNA, the CDR3 is TGTGCCATCAGTGAGTCGCTGGAAGTACCCCAAAAGCTGCCGGGACTAGCGGAGCAGTACTTC.

This chain uses TRBV7-9 with TRBJ1-1; TRBD1 might be the D (6 bases). The germline V gene encodes CDR1 SEHNR and CDR2 FQNEAQ (reference sequence). This CDR3 region has 13 residues. Trimming stripped 8 bases from V and 0 bases from J, with 10 bases between. The CDR3 DNA follows: TGTGCCAGCCAGGGGTGGTTGAACACTGAAGCTTTCTTT. This gives the protein CASQGWLNTEAFF.

The chain recombines TRBV28 with TRBJ1-3; 8 bases align to TRBD1. The CDR3 has 17 amino acids. J was trimmed by 4 bases and V by 6 bases; bases with no gene match: 14. Germline V lookup: CDR1 MDHEN, CDR2 SYDVKM. For the CDR3, the DNA is TGTGCCAGCAGGCCCCTCGCGGCAGGGGGCCTAGGAAACACCATATATTTT. It translates to CASRPLAAGGLGNTIYF.

The V call is TRBV5-6, the J call TRBJ2-1, with D unresolved. V lost 7 bases and J lost 0, with 8 bases in between. This CDR3 region has 13 residues. CDR1 SGHDT and CDR2 YYEEEE come from the germline V gene. The CDR3 loop is CASERSSYNEQFF. DNA for the CDR3: TGTGCCAGCGAACGGTCCTCCTACAATGAGCAGTTCTTC. Based on the CDR3 plus reference TRBV5-6 and TRBJ2-1, the full variable domain is DAGVTQSPTHLIKTRGQQVTLRCSPKSGHDTVSWYQQALGQGPQFIFQYYEEEERQRGNFPDRFSGHQFPNYSSELNVNALLLGDSALYLCASERSSYNEQFFGPGTRLTVL.

The CDR3 bases are TGTGCCAGCAGCCCCTTGGAGCGGGAGTTCACCGGGGAGCTGTTTTTT. The encoded protein is CASSPLEREFTGELFF. The chain recombines TRBV7-9 with TRBJ2-2; 8 bases match TRBD2. Trimming at V came to 5 bases and at J to 4 bases, leaving 9 bases not matched to a gene. Germline values: CDR1 SEHNR, CDR2 FQNEAQ (reference sequence). The CDR3 sequence is 16 residues long.

The rearrangement links TRBV15 to TRBJ1-3; 8 nucleotides line up with TRBD1. CDR1 is LNHNV, CDR2 YYDKDF, per germline (reference sequence). The CDR3 runs to 16 residues. V gave up 2 bases and J gave up 4 bases; unmatched junction bases: 7. For the CDR3, the DNA is TGTGCCACCAGCAGACCCCAGGGGGCTAAGGGAAACACCATATATTTT. It yields the protein CATSRPQGAKGNTIYF.

The CDR3 reads CASRKAGQETQYF. CDR3 bases: TGTGCCAGCAGAAAGGCGGGACAAGAGACCCAGTACTTC. The rearrangement joins TRBV6-5 to TRBJ2-5; TRBD2 is a possible D gene (6 bases). There are 13 residues in the CDR3. Looked up from germline, CDR1 is MNHEY and CDR2 is SVGAGI. The germline V and J ends were trimmed by 6 bases and 2 bases, with 10 bases remaining between them.

The rearrangement uses TRBV7-9 and TRBJ2-1, with TRBD2 identical over 10 bases. With V trimmed by 8 bases and J by 8 bases, 6 bases remained unmatched. Per the germline V gene, CDR1 is SEHNR and CDR2 is FQNEAQ (reference sequence). The CDR3 consists of 13 residues. The CDR3 nucleotides are TGTGCCAGCGCCTTAGCGGGAGGAGATGAGCAGTTCTTC. Translated, it gives CASALAGGDEQFF.

The chain employs TRBV2 and TRBJ1-2; 7 bases align to TRBD1. V shed 5 bases and J 6 bases; nucleotides not matched to a gene: 9. Germline assignment: CDR1 SNHLY and CDR2 FYNNEI. This CDR3 region has 14 residues. The CDR3 loop reads CASSRTGVRNGYTF. CDR3 nucleotide sequence: TGTGCCAGCAGTAGAACAGGGGTCAGGAATGGCTACACCTTC.

V gene TRBV7-3 combines with J gene TRBJ2-7; 12 bases fit TRBD2. Looked up from germline, CDR1 is SGHTA and CDR2 is FQGTGA. Trimming removed 6 bases from V and 2 bases from J; junction bases left unmatched: 11. This CDR3 contains 17 residues. The CDR3 DNA is TGTGCCAGCAGTCGTACTAGCGGGGGGACTTATACCTACGAGCAGTACTTC. This gives the protein CASSRTSGGTYTYEQYF.